The present TCR beta chain was sequenced within a study of T cells in Graves' hyperthyroidism and ophthalmopathy (dated by TCRdb to the late 2010s). Some background on the complete study: Peripheral blood samples were taken at the time of initial diagnosis, prior to any treatment. Following sampling, methimazole starting at 30 mg daily was given to hyperthyroidism patients, and high-dose intravenous methylprednisolone was given to ophthalmopathy patients. In addition, the study compared T-cell repertoires in thyroid tissue and in blood from roughly 6 Graves' hyperthyroidism patients. Prospective prediction of ophthalmopathy was tested in an independent validation cohort of approximately 19 hyperthyroidism patients and 17 patients who later progressed to ophthalmopathy. The 75 to 100 discovery patients were divided at random into training and test sets in a 7:3 ratio. The paper describes TCR Vbeta CDR3 sequencing of about 140 peripheral blood samples, made up of about 40 ophthalmopathy patients, roughly 72 hyperthyroidism patients and 17 progressor patients. To identify distinguishing TCR V-J signatures, a discovery cohort of some 99 patients was used, comprising 43 with Graves' ophthalmopathy and around 60 with stable Graves' hyperthyroidism.

Points on this clonotype: Its antigen has not been determined. There are no base qualities to consult, and no much larger clone falls within one base.

The TCR beta CDR3 regions were amplified from RNA transcripts. The first round of RT-PCR for the TCR CDR3 was performed with the HTBI primer set and the Qiagen OneStep RT-PCR kit. The libraries were constructed in a second round of multiplex PCR and then size-selected and purified. Libraries were sequenced paired-end with 100 bp reads on an Illumina HiSeq2000. From the authors' description of their analysis: SOAPnuke was used to process the raw data, removing reads that contained adapters or uncalled bases, had a mean Phred below 15, or lacked an exact match to the constant primer or identifier. High-quality paired reads were merged with COPE v1.2.5, and unique nucleotide sequences were defined as clonotypes. MiTCR v1.1 was used to align clonotypes to the IMGT TRBV, TRBD and TRBJ reference segments. Analysis was restricted to V-J combinations with a frequency above 0.0001, which covered roughly 99% of repertoires. A TCS score was defined as the ratio between F50 (clonal expansion) and ExV (chaos), using BLOSUM62-based TCRdist between CDR3 peptides within each V-J. Welch's t-statistics and random forest reduced approximately 520 V-J features to under 15, which were used in a naive Bayes classifier (R e1071). TCRdb reanalyzed the raw reads on its own, using fastp at Q25 for trimming and MiXCR for clone calling, and kept in-frame beta chains. Entries are consolidated by CDR3 protein sequence, retaining the most common genes and DNA. These V and J calls rely on TCRdb rather than the paper's analysis. The sample table lists hundreds of thousands of distinct CDR3 sequences, 12% to 15% of them with a count of one. About 14% of the sample lies in the top ten.

The paper's findings and limits, for the study overall: During validation, the model predicted progression to ophthalmopathy a median of approximately 7 months ahead of onset, with roughly 65% sensitivity and roughly 75% specificity. Most expanded thyroid clonotypes (frequency above 0.001) were also found in blood, which suggests that blood repertoires may mirror thyroid immune responses. No statistical method was used to fix the sample size in advance, and group allocation was not hidden from the investigators. Ophthalmopathy was separated from stable hyperthyroidism by a 13 V-J signature model, with 85% to 90% sensitivity and approximately 84% specificity obtained in cross-validation and 80%/75% obtained in testing.

The CDR3, cysteine through phenylalanine, is 13 amino acids long. Kept here is only the CDR3 DNA, which spans 39 bases and is read in frame from base 1. From V the trimming removes 5 bases and from J it removes 6 bases, while the gene matches leave 6 bases of the junction unaccounted for. Taken from the germline V gene, the CDR1 and CDR2 loops are SGHAT and FQNNGV. Graves' hyperthyroidism was defined as stable when no progression to ophthalmopathy occurred over 18 months of follow-up. The hyperthyroidism patients were between 18 and 65 years old and newly diagnosed, with a disease duration of less than 2 months. Exclusion was applied to patients with uncontrolled infections, other autoimmune diseases, pregnancy or lactation. Clinical symptoms, serum thyroxine and TRAb, thyroid ultrasound, and orbital computed tomography formed the basis for the diagnoses. PBMCs were isolated from more than 9 ml of fresh peripheral blood by Ficoll-Paque density gradient centrifugation. Trizol reagent was used to extract total RNA, and RNA quality was then checked on an Agilent 2100 Bioanalyzer.

The clonotype was recovered from a woman between 40 and 50 years old with Graves' hyperthyroidism. The receptor chain draws on TRBV11-2 and TRBJ2-7, with 8 bases in between that match TRBD2. The specimen sequenced was blood. The CDR3 reads CASSLLAASEQYF. DNA sequence: TGTGCCAGCAGCCTACTAGCGGCCTCCGAGCAGTACTTC. The CDR3, completed at both ends by the reference TRBV11-2 and TRBJ2-7 genes, gives the full variable domain EAGVAQSPRYKIIEKRQSVAFWCNPISGHATLYWYQQILGQGPKLLIQFQNNGVVDDSQLPKDRFSAERLKGVDSTLKIQPAKLEDSAVYLCASSLLAASEQYFGPGTRLTVT.